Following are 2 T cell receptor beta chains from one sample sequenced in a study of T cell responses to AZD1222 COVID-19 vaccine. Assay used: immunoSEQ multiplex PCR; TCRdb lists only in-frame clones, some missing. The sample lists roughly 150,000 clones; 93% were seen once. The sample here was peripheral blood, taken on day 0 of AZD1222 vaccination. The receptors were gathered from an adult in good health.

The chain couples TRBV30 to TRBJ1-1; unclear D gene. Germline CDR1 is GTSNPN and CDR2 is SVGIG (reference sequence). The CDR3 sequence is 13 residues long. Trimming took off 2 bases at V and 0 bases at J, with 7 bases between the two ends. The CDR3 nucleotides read TGTGCCTGGAGTAGGACGGTGAACACTGAAGCTTTCTTT. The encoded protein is CAWSRTVNTEAFF.

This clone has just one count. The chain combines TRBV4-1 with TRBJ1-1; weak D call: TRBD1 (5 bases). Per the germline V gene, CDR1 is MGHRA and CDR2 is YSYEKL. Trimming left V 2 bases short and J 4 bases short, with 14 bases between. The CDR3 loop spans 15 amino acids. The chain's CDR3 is CASSQSTLGTTEAFF. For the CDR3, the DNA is TGCGCCAGCAGCCAATCGACTTTGGGGACCACTGAAGCTTTCTTT.